Below, 24 T cell receptor beta chains from the same sample are listed, as sequenced in a study of blood T cell repertoires in COVID-19. Repertoires were generated with immunoSEQ multiplex PCR, while TCRdb's copy carries only in-frame clones and drops some. The sample comprises some 370,000 clones, around 90% of which are singletons, and 6.5% to 7% rests with the top ten. The sequencing input was peripheral blood. These receptors were obtained from a man between 18 and 35 years old with active or convalescent COVID-19.

The CDR3 reads CASSGGNGQPQHF. CDR3 bases: TGTGCCAGCAGCGGAGGGAACGGTCAGCCCCAGCATTTT. The V call is TRBV9, the J call TRBJ1-5; D is unclear. Germline assignment: CDR1 SGDLS and CDR2 YYNGEE. The CDR3 is 13 residues long. V lost 3 bases to trimming and J lost 6 bases, with 10 bases between them.

J is TRBJ1-1 and V is TRBV19; no firm D call. Trimming cost V 5 bases and J 1 base, with 8 bases left between them. The CDR3 runs 13 residues. Germline CDR1 reads LNHDA; CDR2 reads SQIVND (reference sequence). CDR3 residues: CASSWTGNTEAFF. Written as DNA, the CDR3 is TGTGCCAGTAGTTGGACTGGGAACACTGAAGCTTTCTTT.

This chain links TRBV28 with TRBJ1-1, with D possibly TRBD1 on 6 matching bases. This CDR3 has 16 amino acids. Germline-derived CDR1 and CDR2 are MDHEN and SYDVKM. V was pared by 4 bases and J by 1 base, with 16 bases between. The CDR3 DNA sequence: TGTGCCAGCAGTTCGAGACAGGCAAAGGAGAACACTGAAGCTTTCTTT. This gives the protein CASSSRQAKENTEAFF.

CDR3 amino acids: CASSLTGANSPLHF. In DNA form, the CDR3 reads TGTGCCAGCAGCTTGACAGGGGCCAATTCACCCCTCCACTTT. The J gene is TRBJ1-6, the V gene TRBV5-6; 7 bases match TRBD1. Germline values: CDR1 SGHDT, CDR2 YYEEEE. This CDR3 comprises 14 residues. The ends lost 1 base at V and 7 bases at J; junction bases unmatched: 2.

The chain links TRBV18 to TRBJ1-6, with TRBD1 matching 7 bases. The CDR3 totals 15 residues. Unmatched junction bases numbered 6, after V lost 6 bases and J lost 4 bases. Germline loops: CDR1 KGHSH, CDR2 LQKENI. The CDR3 loop is CASSPMTGYNSPLHF. The CDR3 coding sequence is TGTGCCAGCTCGCCGATGACAGGGTATAATTCACCCCTCCACTTT.

The V and J genes are TRBV27 and TRBJ1-3; 8 bases align to TRBD1. CDR1 is MNHEY and CDR2 is SMNVEV in the germline V gene (reference sequence). V shed 1 base, J shed 4 bases, and the junction held 6 bases outside the gene matches. The CDR3 has 16 residues. CDR3 coding DNA: TGTGCCAGCAGTTTATACGGACAGGGTTACGGAAACACCATATATTTT. Its translation: CASSLYGQGYGNTIYF.

The V gene is TRBV19, the J gene TRBJ1-5; 10 nucleotides align to TRBD1. V trimming: 5 bases; J trimming: 0 bases; junction bases outside the gene matches: 4. In germline, CDR1 is LNHDA, CDR2 SQIVND (reference sequence). This CDR3 region has 16 residues. The CDR3 region is CASSPGQGRSNQPQHF. CDR3 nucleotides: TGTGCCAGTAGTCCGGGACAGGGGCGTAGCAATCAGCCCCAGCATTTT.

As DNA, the CDR3 is TGTGCCACCAGTGAAACCGGACAGAAACTCTACGAGCAGTACTTC. Protein sequence: CATSETGQKLYEQYF. V and J are TRBV24-1 and TRBJ2-7; a weak D match, TRBD1 (6 bases). Germline V CDR1 and CDR2: KGHDR, SFDVKD. Trimming cost V 4 bases and J 3 bases, with 15 bases left between them. This CDR3 is 15 amino acids long.

The V and J genes are TRBV11-3 and TRBJ2-1; 10 bases match TRBD1. The junction had 3 bases not matched to a gene; V was cut back by 4 bases and J by 3 bases. The CDR3 loop spans 15 amino acids. Looked up from germline, CDR1 is SGHNT and CDR2 is YENEEA. The CDR3 here is CASSSGQGSYNEQFF. CDR3 DNA: TGTGCCAGCAGCTCGGGACAGGGGAGCTACAATGAGCAGTTCTTC.

As concerns this clone: In the same sample, other DNA sequences code for this CDR3. The chain employs TRBV28 and TRBJ1-3; possibly TRBD1 for D (5 bases). Germline values: CDR1 MDHEN, CDR2 SYDVKM. Trimming pared 9 bases from V and 0 bases from J, leaving 12 bases between. This CDR3 region has 14 residues. The CDR3 coding sequence is TGTGCCAGTTCCGCCGGGGGCTCTGGAAACACCATATATTTT. It encodes CASSAGGSGNTIYF.

The V and J genes are TRBV3-1 (or the pseudogene TRBV3-2) and TRBJ2-2; D is perhaps TRBD2 (6 bases). The germline CDR1 and CDR2 sequences are LGHDT and YNNKEL (reference sequence). The CDR3 runs to 16 residues. Trimming left V 1 base short and J 3 bases short, with 12 bases between. This chain's CDR3 is CASSQAHRRDTGELFF. CDR3 bases: TGTGCCAGCAGCCAAGCTCACAGGAGGGACACCGGGGAGCTGTTTTTT.

The J gene is TRBJ2-2, the V gene TRBV7-9; 8 bases are a match to TRBD2. Germline loops: CDR1 SEHNR, CDR2 FQNEAQ (reference sequence). This CDR3 has 19 amino acids. The V segment lost 2 bases and the J segment 0 bases; nucleotides outside the gene matches: 11. CDR3: CASSLPKVREGANTGELFF. The DNA of the CDR3 is TGTGCCAGCAGCTTACCCAAGGTTCGGGAGGGAGCGAACACCGGGGAGCTGTTTTTT.

The chain recombines TRBV12-3 or TRBV12-4 with TRBJ1-2; a weak D match, TRBD1 (6 bases). Trimming pared 3 bases from V and 8 bases from J, leaving 13 bases between. This CDR3 has 13 amino acids. For the CDR3, the DNA is TGTGCCAGCAGTTTCTTGGGGGCACTGGGCTACACCTTC. It specifies CASSFLGALGYTF.

This chain connects TRBV25-1 to TRBJ1-6, with TRBD1 identical over 7 bases. The CDR3 consists of 15 residues. The germline gives CDR1 MGHDK, CDR2 SYGVNS. V trimming: 4 bases; J trimming: 7 bases; junction bases outside the gene matches: 7. The CDR3 region has the DNA TGTGCCAGCAGTGCTACAGGGGCCCGAAATTCACCCCTCCACTTT. It yields the protein CASSATGARNSPLHF.

On this clone itself: Within the sample, other DNA sequences also encode this same CDR3. The V gene is TRBV19, the J gene TRBJ1-5, with a possible D match to TRBD1 (6 bases). From germline, CDR1 is LNHDA and CDR2 SQIVND (reference sequence). The CDR3 consists of 14 residues. V was pared by 3 bases and J by 2 bases, with 8 bases between. This chain's CDR3 is CASSIRQGNQPQHF. DNA for the CDR3: TGTGCCAGTAGTATTCGACAGGGCAATCAGCCCCAGCATTTT. The full variable domain, with the rest looked up from reference TRBV19 and TRBJ1-5, is DGGITQSPKYLFRKEGQNVTLSCEQNLNHDAMYWYRQDPGQGLRLIYYSQIVNDFQKGDIAEGYSVSREKKESFPLTVTSAQKNPTAFYLCASSIRQGNQPQHFGDGTRLSIL.

The J gene is TRBJ2-1, the V gene TRBV7-2; TRBD2 aligns across 8 bases. CDR1 and CDR2 (germline): SGHTA, FQGNSA. The ends lost 0 bases at V and 4 bases at J; junction bases unmatched: 2. The CDR3 spans 15 residues. This chain's CDR3 is CASSLAASGYNEQFF. The CDR3 DNA reads TGTGCCAGCAGCTTAGCGGCTAGCGGGTACAATGAGCAGTTCTTC.

This clone was observed once. V gene TRBV7-6 combines with J gene TRBJ2-7; 8 nucleotides line up with TRBD2. The V and J ends lost 3 bases and 6 bases, in that order; junction bases with no gene match: 4. This CDR3 region has 13 residues. Germline assignment: CDR1 SGHVS and CDR2 FNYEAQ. The CDR3 region has the DNA TGTGCCAGCAGCTTTCCCGGGACTAGCGAGCAGTACTTC. Amino acids: CASSFPGTSEQYF.

The rearrangement joins TRBV7-3 to TRBJ2-1, with 12 nucleotides matching TRBD2. Per germline, CDR1 SGHTA and CDR2 FQGTGA. The CDR3 consists of 16 residues. The trim removed 4 bases at V and 4 bases at J, leaving 5 bases unmatched. CDR3 coding DNA: TGTGCCAGCAGCTCCTGGACTAGCGGGGCATACAATGAGCAGTTCTTC. As protein: CASSSWTSGAYNEQFF.

The chain is built from TRBV12-3 or TRBV12-4 and TRBJ1-1; D is ambiguous. The CDR3 consists of 12 residues. Trimming shortened V by 6 bases and J by 4 bases, and 9 bases separated the two germline ends. CDR3 nucleotides: TGTGCCAGCAGCCGTAGTATCACTGAAGCTTTCTTT. Its translation is CASSRSITEAFF.

The chain has TRBV19 and TRBJ2-7; TRBD1 matches at 12 bases. The CDR3 length is 15 residues. Unmatched junction bases numbered 4, after V lost 6 bases and J lost 1 base. Germline values: CDR1 LNHDA, CDR2 SQIVND (reference sequence). CDR3 DNA sequence: TGTGCCAGTAGGGGGACAGGGGGCGCATCCTACGAGCAGTACTTC. The encoded protein is CASRGTGGASYEQYF.

The chain joins TRBV19 to TRBJ2-1; D is undetermined. Per the germline V gene, CDR1 is LNHDA and CDR2 is SQIVND (reference sequence). The V end lost 7 bases, the J end lost 0 bases, and 10 bases lay between the germline ends. The CDR3 sequence is 14 residues long. The CDR3 nucleotides are TGTGCCAGTAAAAGCCTCCGCTCCTACAATGAGCAGTTCTTC. The encoded protein is CASKSLRSYNEQFF.

DNA of the CDR3: TGTGCCAGCAGCTTGGGACAGGGGAGGGTAGCTTTCTTT. This translates into CASSLGQGRVAFF. This chain uses TRBV7-2 with TRBJ1-1; TRBD1 matches at 10 bases. The ends lost 3 bases at V and 10 bases at J; junction bases unmatched: 5. The germline V gene encodes CDR1 SGHTA and CDR2 FQGNSA. This CDR3 comprises 13 residues.

The chain combines TRBV12-3 or TRBV12-4 with TRBJ2-5; D gene ambiguous. The CDR3 is made up of 13 amino acids. Trimming removed 3 bases at V and 4 bases at J, with 9 bases between. The CDR3 loop is CASSFGETETQYF. The CDR3 DNA sequence: TGTGCCAGCAGTTTTGGAGAGACAGAGACCCAGTACTTC.

V gene TRBV2 combines with J gene TRBJ2-7; the D gene is possibly TRBD1 (6 bases). CDR1 is SNHLY and CDR2 is FYNNEI in the germline V gene. The V gene lost 2 bases and the J gene lost 3 bases, with 20 bases spanning the gap. This CDR3 is 17 amino acids long. The CDR3 here is CASSEPQGSKTLYEQYF. CDR3 DNA: TGTGCCAGCAGTGAACCCCAGGGGAGTAAGACCCTCTACGAGCAGTACTTC.